The clone carrying this T cell receptor beta chain was counted only a few times. The source of the sample is a study of blood T cell repertoires in COVID-19. In the authors' workflow: Estimation of nucleated cell counts relied on the amplification of reference gene primers. The assay was immunoSEQ multiplex PCR, and TCRdb's table has in-frame clones only and misses some. V, J and clone size are taken as reported in that table, and D and trimming were inferred from the DNA itself. The table has roughly 58,000 clones, approximately 70% seen once. The CDR3 loop spans 15 amino acids. Per germline, CDR1 MNHNS and CDR2 SASEGT. V lost 2 bases and J lost 0, with 10 bases in between.

This clonotype was obtained from a woman aged 60-75 years who had been exposed to COVID-19. The rearrangement links TRBV6-1 to TRBJ1-2, with D tentatively TRBD1 (5 bases). Sample: PBMCs or T cells enriched from blood (not recorded which). The CDR3 loop is CASSEWGGSNYGYTF. CDR3 coding DNA: TGTGCCAGCAGTGAATGGGGGGGTTCTAACTATGGCTACACCTTC.